Below are 17 T cell receptor beta chains sequenced from a single sample in a study of T cell responses to AZD1222 COVID-19 vaccine. This table comes from immunoSEQ multiplex PCR, and its TCRdb copy is limited to in-frame clones, with some not included. The profile shows 200,000 to 250,000 clones, approximately 94% of them singletons. Here the sequenced sample was peripheral blood, taken on day 0 of MenACWY control vaccination. The receptors come from an adult in good health.

This clone was observed a handful of times. This rearrangement joins TRBV6-5 to TRBJ2-1; the D gene is possibly TRBD1 (6 bases). V was clipped by 3 bases and J by 9 bases, with 12 bases between them. CDR1 is MNHEY and CDR2 is SVGAGI in the germline V gene. The length of the CDR3 is 13 residues. CDR3 residues: CASSYPGHFEQFF. The CDR3 DNA reads as TGTGCCAGCAGTTATCCGGGACATTTTGAGCAGTTCTTC.

The V call is TRBV28, the J call TRBJ2-5; D is possibly TRBD1 (6 bases). The CDR3 length is 14 residues. The germline V and J ends were trimmed by 6 bases and 5 bases, with 16 bases remaining between them. Looked up from germline, CDR1 is MDHEN and CDR2 is SYDVKM. The DNA of the CDR3 is TGTGCCAGCAGCCACAGGGCCTTGGGGGAGACCCAGTACTTC. Translated, it gives CASSHRALGETQYF. Using reference TRBV28 and TRBJ2-5 for the parts outside the CDR3, the full variable domain is DVKVTQSSRYLVKRTGEKVFLECVQDMDHENMFWYRQDPGLGLRLIYFSYDVKMKEKGDIPEGYSVSREKKERFSLILESASTNQTSMYLCASSHRALGETQYFGPGTRLLVL.

This sequence joins TRBV20-1 and TRBJ1-5; D is undetermined. The germline gives CDR1 DFQATT, CDR2 SNEGSKA (reference sequence). The CDR3 extends over 11 amino acids. V was shortened by 1 base and J by 12 bases, with 10 bases between the two germline ends. The CDR3 DNA follows: TGCAGTGCTAGAGGAGCCGGGGTCCAGCATTTT. This sequence encodes CSARGAGVQHF.

The chain joins TRBV6-5 to TRBJ2-3; the match to TRBD2 covers 13 bases. Unmatched junction bases numbered 8, after V lost 4 bases and J lost 7 bases. CDR1 and CDR2 from the germline V gene are MNHEY and SVGAGI. The CDR3 covers 16 residues. This CDR3 is CASSSGLAGWANTQYF. The CDR3 nucleotides read TGTGCCAGCAGTTCGGGACTAGCGGGGTGGGCAAATACGCAGTATTTT.

The chain couples TRBV15 to TRBJ2-1; D uncertain. The CDR3 has 15 residues. Trimming removed 0 bases at V and 6 bases at J, with 12 bases between. Germline values: CDR1 LNHNV, CDR2 YYDKDF (reference sequence). The DNA of the CDR3 is TGTGCCACCAGCAGAGATAGGCGACTGTCCAATGAGCAGTTCTTC. This sequence encodes CATSRDRRLSNEQFF.

This clone was observed a single time. This rearrangement joins TRBV18 to TRBJ1-2, with D uncertain. The CDR3 length is 15 residues. Trimming stripped 5 bases from V and 1 base from J, with 14 bases between. The germline CDR1 and CDR2 sequences are KGHSH and LQKENI. This CDR3 is CASSAVAPVNYGYTF. DNA for the CDR3: TGTGCCAGCTCAGCCGTCGCTCCAGTTAACTATGGCTACACCTTC.

The CDR3 reads CASIEAGTMNTEAFF. CDR3 nucleotide sequence: TGTGCCAGTATTGAGGCCGGGACGATGAACACTGAAGCTTTCTTT. This chain connects TRBV19 to TRBJ1-1, with D possibly matching TRBD1 (5 bases). With 7 bases removed from V and 0 bases from J, the gap between germline ends came to 15 bases. The length of the CDR3 is 15 residues. Germline CDR1 reads LNHDA; CDR2 reads SQIVND (reference sequence).

In the case of this clone: Relative to the germline gene, one junction end is altered; a read error may explain this. CDR3 protein: CACRRRGDYHEQFF. CDR3 bases: TGTGCCTGCCGACGGCGGGGGGACTACCATGAGCAGTTCTTC. The chain carries TRBV30 and TRBJ2-1; 8 bases fit TRBD2. The length of the CDR3 is 14 residues. Germline-derived CDR1 and CDR2 are GTSNPN and SVGIG (reference sequence).

The J gene is TRBJ2-4, the V gene TRBV7-9; D perhaps matches TRBD1 (5 bases). Germline lookup yields CDR1 SEHNR and CDR2 FQNEAQ (reference sequence). This CDR3 spans 16 amino acids. Trimming took 1 base from V and 0 from J, leaving 10 bases between them. The CDR3 DNA reads as TGTGCCAGCAGCTTAGGCCGGCAGGGAGCCAAAAACATTCAGTACTTC. Translation gives CASSLGRQGAKNIQYF.

This clone was recorded once. In DNA form, the CDR3 reads TGTGCCAGCAGCCAAGAGGGGGGTGCCGAAGCTTTCTTT. The encoded protein is CASSQEGGAEAFF. The genes are TRBV3-1 (or the pseudogene TRBV3-2) and TRBJ1-1; D may be TRBD1 (5 bases). The CDR3 totals 13 residues. V was cut by 0 bases and J by 8 bases, with 10 bases left in between. Looked up from germline, CDR1 is LGHDT and CDR2 is YNNKEL (reference sequence).

This clone has more than one count but fewer than ten. The gene calls are TRBV7-9 and TRBJ1-2; 9 bases agree with TRBD1. Germline V CDR1 and CDR2: SEHNR, FQNEAQ (reference sequence). The CDR3 sequence is 13 residues long. J gave up 3 bases and V 6 bases, and 2 bases lay outside the gene matches. The CDR3 reads CASRDRGHYGYTF. CDR3 DNA: TGTGCCAGCAGGGACAGGGGCCACTATGGCTACACCTTC.

The chain employs TRBV19 and TRBJ1-4, with D unresolved. The ends were cut back, 6 bases at V and 10 bases at J, with 18 bases in the middle. This CDR3 is built from 14 residues. Germline CDR1 LNHDA, CDR2 SQIVND (reference sequence). This chain's CDR3 is CASSPLVSLGKLFF. CDR3 in DNA: TGTGCCAGTAGCCCACTTGTCTCACTTGGAAAACTGTTTTTT.

The sample holds one count of this clone. The chain employs TRBV6-5 and TRBJ2-1; 8 bases agree with TRBD2. The CDR3 consists of 13 residues. The germline V gene encodes CDR1 MNHEY and CDR2 SVGAGI. Trimming cost V 7 bases and J 4 bases; bases outside gene matches: 3. The CDR3 DNA is TGTGCCAGCAATCGGGGGGGGTACAATGAGCAGTTCTTC. Its translation is CASNRGGYNEQFF.

This chain connects TRBV5-8 to TRBJ1-2, with TRBD1 matching over 11 bases. Trimming cost V 4 bases and J 7 bases; bases outside gene matches: 6. CDR3 length: 14 residues. Germline lookup yields CDR1 SGHTS and CDR2 YDEGEE. CDR3 residues: CASSPRTGGSGYTF. The CDR3 DNA is TGTGCCAGCAGCCCAAGGACAGGGGGCTCTGGCTACACCTTC. The whole variable domain, remainder taken from reference TRBV5-8 and TRBJ1-2, is EAGVTQSPTHLIKTRGQQATLRCSPISGHTSVYWYQQALGLGLQFLLWYDEGEERNRGNFPPRFSGRQFPNYSSELNVNALELEDSALYLCASSPRTGGSGYTFGSGTRLTVV.

J is TRBJ1-5 and V is TRBV11-2; 7 positions match TRBD1. The germline V gene has CDR1 SGHAT and CDR2 FQNNGV. J was trimmed by 2 bases and V by 5 bases; bases with no gene match: 15. CDR3 length equals 18 residues. The CDR3 sequence: CASSKKGTAPGRNQPQHF. The CDR3 region has the DNA TGTGCCAGCAGCAAAAAGGGGACAGCCCCGGGTCGCAATCAGCCCCAGCATTTT.

V and J are TRBV18 and TRBJ2-1, with TRBD2 matching 10 bases. The CDR3 contains 14 residues. Trimming cost V 6 bases and J 10 bases; bases outside gene matches: 9. Germline values: CDR1 KGHSH, CDR2 LQKENI. DNA for the CDR3: TGTGCCAGCTCCCCCGGGACTAGCGCGAGAGAGCAGTTCTTC. Encoded protein: CASSPGTSAREQFF.

The rearrangement uses TRBV7-9 and TRBJ1-2; D is undetermined. The CDR3 sequence is 13 residues long. Germline-derived CDR1 and CDR2 are SEHNR and FQNEAQ (reference sequence). With 5 bases removed from V and 4 bases from J, the gap between germline ends came to 11 bases. The CDR3 reads CASSPDGVYGYTF. The CDR3 coding sequence is TGTGCCAGCAGCCCCGACGGGGTCTATGGCTACACCTTC.